The clone carrying this T cell receptor (beta chain) was observed at least ten times. A TCRbeta library incorporating unique molecular identifiers was prepared. TCRdb re-derived calls from the PCR reads in MiXCR, one entry per CDR3 protein. The profile shows 200,000 to 250,000 distinct CDR3 sequences, approximately 9.8% of them singletons. The CDR3 runs 15 residues. Trimming stripped 7 bases from V and 0 bases from J, with 10 bases between. The data were taken from a study of T-cell reconstitution after alpha-beta-depleted transplantation in children. This specimen was PBMCs from the stem cell graft donor, taken from the stem cell graft. The chain links TRBV12-3 or TRBV12-4 to TRBJ1-6; D not resolved. This TCR came from a human donor who donated a stem cell graft to a child with SCID. The CDR3 nucleotides are TGTGCCAGCACTACGGAGAGCTCCTATAATTCACCCCTCCACTTT. Translation: CASTTESSYNSPLHF.